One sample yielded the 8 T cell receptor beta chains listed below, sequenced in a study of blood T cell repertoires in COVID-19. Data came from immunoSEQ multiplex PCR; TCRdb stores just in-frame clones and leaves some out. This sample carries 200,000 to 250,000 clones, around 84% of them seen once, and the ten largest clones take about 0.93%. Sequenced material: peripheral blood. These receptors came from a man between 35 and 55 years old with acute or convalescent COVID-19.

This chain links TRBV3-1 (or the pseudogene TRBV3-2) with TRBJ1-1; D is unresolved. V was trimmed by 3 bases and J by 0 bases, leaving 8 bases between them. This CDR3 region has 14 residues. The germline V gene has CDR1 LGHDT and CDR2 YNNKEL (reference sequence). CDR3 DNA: TGTGCCAGCAGCCAGAGTGTATTGAACACTGAAGCTTTCTTT. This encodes CASSQSVLNTEAFF.

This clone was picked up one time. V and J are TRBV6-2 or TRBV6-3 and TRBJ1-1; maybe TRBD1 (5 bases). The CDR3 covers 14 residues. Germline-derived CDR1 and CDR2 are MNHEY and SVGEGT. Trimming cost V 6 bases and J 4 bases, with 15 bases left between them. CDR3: CASSPLGLLTEAFF. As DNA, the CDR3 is TGTGCCAGCAGCCCCCTGGGACTCCTCACTGAAGCTTTCTTT.

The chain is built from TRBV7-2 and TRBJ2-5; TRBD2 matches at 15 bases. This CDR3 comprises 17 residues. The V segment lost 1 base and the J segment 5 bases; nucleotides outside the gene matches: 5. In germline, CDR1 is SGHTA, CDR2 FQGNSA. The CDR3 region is CASSLGTSGGARETQYF. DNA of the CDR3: TGTGCCAGCAGCTTAGGGACTAGCGGGGGGGCGCGGGAGACCCAGTACTTC. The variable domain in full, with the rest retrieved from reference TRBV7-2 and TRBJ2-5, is GAGVSQSPSNKVTEKGKDVELRCDPISGHTALYWYRQSLGQGLEFLIYFQGNSAPDKSGLPSDRFSAERTGGSVSTLTIQRTQQEDSAVYLCASSLGTSGGARETQYFGPGTRLLVL.

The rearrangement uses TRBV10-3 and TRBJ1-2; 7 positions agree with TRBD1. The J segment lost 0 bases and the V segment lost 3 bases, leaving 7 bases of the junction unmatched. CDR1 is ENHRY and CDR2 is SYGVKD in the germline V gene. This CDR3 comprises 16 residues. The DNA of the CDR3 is TGTGCCATCAGTGATTCATTAGGGACAGCTAACTATGGCTACACCTTC. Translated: CAISDSLGTANYGYTF.

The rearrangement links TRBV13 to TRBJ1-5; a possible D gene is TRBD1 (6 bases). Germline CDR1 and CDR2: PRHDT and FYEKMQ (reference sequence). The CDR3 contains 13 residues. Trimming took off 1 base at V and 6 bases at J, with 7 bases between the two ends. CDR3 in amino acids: CASSLDRVQPQHF. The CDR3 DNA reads TGTGCCAGCAGCTTAGACAGGGTTCAGCCCCAGCATTTT.

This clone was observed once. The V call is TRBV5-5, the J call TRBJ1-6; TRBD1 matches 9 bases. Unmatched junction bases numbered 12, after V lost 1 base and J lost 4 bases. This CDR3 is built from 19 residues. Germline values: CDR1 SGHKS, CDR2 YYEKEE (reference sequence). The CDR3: CASSLSHLDRGKYNSPLHF. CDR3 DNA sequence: TGTGCCAGCAGCTTGAGCCACCTGGACAGGGGAAAATATAATTCACCCCTCCACTTT.

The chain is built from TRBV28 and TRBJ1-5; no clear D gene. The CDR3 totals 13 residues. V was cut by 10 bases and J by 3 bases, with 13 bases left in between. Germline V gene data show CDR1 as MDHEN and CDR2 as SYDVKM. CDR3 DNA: TGTGCCACCCGACGGGATCTCAATCAGCCCCAGCATTTT. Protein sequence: CATRRDLNQPQHF.

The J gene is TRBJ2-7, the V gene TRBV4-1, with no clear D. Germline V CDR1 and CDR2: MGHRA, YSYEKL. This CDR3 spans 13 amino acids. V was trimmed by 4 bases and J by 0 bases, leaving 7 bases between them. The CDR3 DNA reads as TGCGCCAGCAGCCTCCAGTTCTCCTACGAGCAGTACTTC. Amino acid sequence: CASSLQFSYEQYF.